This T cell receptor beta chain was found in a study of graft-versus-host responses after intestinal transplantation. Study-wide background: Every one of the recipients received anti-thymocyte globulin induction and afterwards took tacrolimus and steroids for 3 to 4 years. General study findings and limits: In patients with graft-donor T cell macrochimerism, allograft graft-versus-host to host-versus-graft clonal ratios were high.

The method was immunoSEQ multiplex PCR; TCRdb's version includes in-frame clones alone and lacks a portion of them. Of about 25,000 clones in the sample, roughly 93% were seen once. Germline V gene data show CDR1 as ENHRY and CDR2 as SYGVKD. Trimming took 7 bases from V and 8 from J, leaving 15 bases between them. The CDR3 has 13 residues. Note on this clone: The antigen is not known.

The material sequenced was PBMCs, taken 18 days after transplant. The chain joins TRBV10-3 to TRBJ2-1; D perhaps matches TRBD2 (5 bases). The TCR sequence derives from a human patient who received an intestinal transplant, so some T cells may come from the graft donor. In DNA form, the CDR3 reads TGTGCCATCAAGGACTTCTATTTGGATGAGCAGTTCTTC. As protein: CAIKDFYLDEQFF.